These 15 T cell receptor beta chains came from one sample sequenced in a study of Ad26.COV2.S vaccination and SARS-CoV-2 variants. Treatment defined: around 19 received Ad26.COV2.S at low or high dose, single or two shots; roughly 5 received placebo; per-sample allocation not given. The investigators took samples on day 63 after the first vaccine or placebo injection. Clones were read by immunoSEQ multiplex PCR, and TCRdb kept only the in-frame ones, dropping some. Found here are around 320,000 clones, around 84% of them singletons; the top ten hold more than 1.5%. The input for sequencing was peripheral blood, taken in a trial of Ad26.COV2.S vaccine versus placebo. The receptors come from a person aged 18-60 years who received the Ad26.COV2.S COVID-19 vaccine or a placebo.

DNA of the CDR3: TGTGCCATCAGTGAGGACGCGACCTATGGCTACACCTTC. It yields the protein CAISEDATYGYTF. The chain couples TRBV10-3 to TRBJ1-2; D is undetermined. The CDR3 covers 13 residues. In germline, CDR1 is ENHRY, CDR2 SYGVKD. The ends were cut back, 2 bases at V and 4 bases at J, with 8 bases in the middle.

V gene TRBV6-5 combines with J gene TRBJ2-7; 8 bases agree with TRBD1. In germline, CDR1 is MNHEY, CDR2 SVGAGI. CDR3 length equals 13 residues. The junction had 4 bases not matched to a gene; V was cut back by 6 bases and J by 3 bases. In DNA, the CDR3 is TGTGCCAGCAGCCCAGGGACAGGCTACGAGCAGTACTTC. Residues: CASSPGTGYEQYF.

This chain uses TRBV11-3 with TRBJ2-7, with 7 bases aligning to TRBD1. This CDR3 contains 18 residues. Per the germline V gene, CDR1 is SGHNT and CDR2 is YENEEA. The V and J ends lost 5 bases and 2 bases, in that order; junction bases with no gene match: 18. CDR3 region: CASSVTWGPDRATYEQYF. Here the CDR3 DNA reads TGTGCCAGCAGCGTCACGTGGGGCCCCGACAGGGCAACCTACGAGCAGTACTTC.

V is TRBV11-3 and J is TRBJ2-2, with TRBD1 as a possible D gene (5 bases). This CDR3 has 14 residues. V lost 3 bases and J 6 bases, leaving 11 bases between the germline ends. Germline CDR1 SGHNT, CDR2 YENEEA. For the CDR3, the DNA is TGTGCCAGCAGCTTGGGGCCAGGGTCCGGGGAGCTGTTTTTT. Protein: CASSLGPGSGELFF.

The rearrangement links TRBV4-3 to TRBJ2-1; tentative D call: TRBD2 (6 bases). Germline V CDR1 and CDR2: LGHNA, YSLEER. V lost 1 base, J lost 5 bases, and 21 bases lay in between. There are 18 residues in the CDR3. CDR3 amino acids: CASSQGLLASAVHNEQFF. The DNA of the CDR3 is TGCGCCAGCAGCCAAGGTCTCCTCGCTAGCGCAGTTCACAATGAGCAGTTCTTC.

V gene TRBV28 combines with J gene TRBJ1-2, with no clear D. Looked up from germline, CDR1 is MDHEN and CDR2 is SYDVKM. The CDR3 consists of 12 residues. Between the trimmed V and J ends, which lost 3 bases and 5 bases, there was a span of 7 bases. CDR3: CASSFVGYGYTF. The DNA of the CDR3 is TGTGCCAGCAGTTTCGTAGGGTATGGCTACACCTTC.

Of note for this clone: Additional DNA sequences in this sample encode the identical CDR3. The chain joins TRBV2 to TRBJ2-1; unclear D gene. V lost 3 bases and J lost 1, with 4 bases in between. The germline CDR1 and CDR2 sequences are SNHLY and FYNNEI. The length of the CDR3 is 13 residues. CDR3 in amino acids: CASSDGSYNEQFF. CDR3 nucleotide sequence: TGTGCCAGCAGTGATGGGTCCTACAATGAGCAGTTCTTC.

The chain is built from TRBV2 and TRBJ2-3; 7 bases are a match to TRBD1. CDR3 size: 15 residues. The V and J ends lost 1 base and 9 bases, in that order; junction bases with no gene match: 10. Germline V lookup: CDR1 SNHLY, CDR2 FYNNEI. CDR3 loop: CASSEGAGGGFTQYF. DNA for the CDR3: TGTGCCAGCAGTGAAGGGGCAGGGGGTGGGTTCACGCAGTATTTT.

DNA of the CDR3: TGTGCCAGCAGCTTATCGCCCTGGACAGTCTCAAGGGGCAATCAGCCCCAGCATTTT. Translation: CASSLSPWTVSRGNQPQHF. The rearrangement joins TRBV7-2 to TRBJ1-5; D possibly corresponds to TRBD1 (6 bases). The V gene lost 2 bases and the J gene lost 2 bases, with 22 bases spanning the gap. This CDR3 has 19 residues. Germline CDR1 and CDR2: SGHTA and FQGNSA.

This clone was counted a few times. The rearrangement joins TRBV3-1 (or the pseudogene TRBV3-2) to TRBJ1-6, with D possibly being TRBD1 (6 bases). The CDR3 consists of 14 residues. CDR1 LGHDT and CDR2 YNNKEL come from the germline V gene (reference sequence). V gave up 8 bases and J gave up 5 bases, with 13 bases separating them. The CDR3 is CASSGQGHNSPLHF. CDR3 sequence (DNA): TGTGCCAGCTCTGGGCAGGGGCATAATTCACCCCTCCACTTT.

The chain joins TRBV6-5 to TRBJ1-2; D perhaps matches TRBD1 (6 bases). With 3 bases removed from V and 4 bases from J, the gap between germline ends came to 12 bases. The CDR3 has 14 residues. The germline CDR1 and CDR2 sequences are MNHEY and SVGAGI. The DNA for the CDR3 is TGTGCCAGCAGTTATCAGGACAGTTCCTATGGCTACACCTTC. It translates to CASSYQDSSYGYTF.

The chain joins TRBV29-1 to TRBJ2-1; 10 nucleotides line up with TRBD1. Germline CDR1 SQVTM, CDR2 ANQGSEA. The CDR3 runs 14 residues. V was pared by 7 bases and J by 2 bases, with 5 bases of the junction left unmatched. The CDR3 loop is CSARTGGAYNEQFF. Here the CDR3 DNA reads TGCAGCGCTCGGACAGGGGGGGCCTACAATGAGCAGTTCTTC.

Concerning this clone: In the same sample, other DNA sequences code for this CDR3. The chain's CDR3 is CASSLGPPDSGNTIYF. CDR3 DNA sequence: TGCGCCAGCAGCTTGGGGCCCCCTGACTCTGGAAACACCATATATTTT. This sequence joins TRBV5-1 and TRBJ1-3; no clear D gene. The CDR3 spans 16 residues. Germline V lookup: CDR1 SGHRS, CDR2 YFSETQ. Trimming pared 0 bases from V and 0 bases from J, leaving 10 bases between.

V gene TRBV6-5 combines with J gene TRBJ1-4; D is uncertain. The CDR3 extends over 15 amino acids. Germline V gene sequence: CDR1 MNHEY, CDR2 SVGAGI. Trimming took 2 bases from V and 7 from J, leaving 14 bases between them. Here the CDR3 DNA reads TGTGCCAGCAGTTACATGATACCAGAGCCTGAAAAACTGTTTTTT. Its translation is CASSYMIPEPEKLFF.

This clone appeared a single time. The chain recombines TRBV7-2 with TRBJ1-2, with a tentative D call TRBD1 (5 bases). Germline values: CDR1 SGHTA, CDR2 FQGNSA. This CDR3 has 14 residues. Trimming cost V 6 bases and J 2 bases, with 13 bases left between them. The CDR3 protein is CASRKGRVNYGYTF. The CDR3 coding sequence is TGTGCCAGCAGGAAGGGCAGGGTCAACTATGGCTACACCTTC.